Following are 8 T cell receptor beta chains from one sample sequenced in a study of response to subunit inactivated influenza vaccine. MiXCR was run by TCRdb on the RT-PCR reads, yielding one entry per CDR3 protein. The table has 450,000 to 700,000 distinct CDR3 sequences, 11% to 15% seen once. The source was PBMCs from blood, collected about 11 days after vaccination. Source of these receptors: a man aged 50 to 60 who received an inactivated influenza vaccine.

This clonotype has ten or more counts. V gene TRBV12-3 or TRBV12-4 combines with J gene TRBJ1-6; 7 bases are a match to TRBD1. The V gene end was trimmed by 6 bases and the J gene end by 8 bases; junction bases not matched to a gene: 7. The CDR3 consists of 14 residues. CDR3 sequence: CASSPRGGDSPLHF. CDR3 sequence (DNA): TGTGCCAGCAGCCCCAGGGGGGGCGATTCACCCCTCCACTTT.

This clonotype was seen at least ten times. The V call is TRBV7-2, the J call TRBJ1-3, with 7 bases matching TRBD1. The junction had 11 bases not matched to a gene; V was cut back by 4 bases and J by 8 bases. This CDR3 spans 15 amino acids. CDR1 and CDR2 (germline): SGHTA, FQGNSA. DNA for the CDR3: TGTGCCAGCAGCTCATACTACAGGGGTGAATACACCATATATTTT. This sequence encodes CASSSYYRGEYTIYF. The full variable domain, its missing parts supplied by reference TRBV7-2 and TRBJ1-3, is GAGVSQSPSNKVTEKGKDVELRCDPISGHTALYWYRQSLGQGLEFLIYFQGNSAPDKSGLPSDRFSAERTGGSVSTLTIQRTQQEDSAVYLCASSSYYRGEYTIYFGEGSWLTVV.

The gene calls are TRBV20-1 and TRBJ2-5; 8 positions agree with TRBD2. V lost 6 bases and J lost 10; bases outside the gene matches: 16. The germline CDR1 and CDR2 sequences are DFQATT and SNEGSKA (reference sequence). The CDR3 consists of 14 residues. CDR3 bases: TGCAGTGCACCTCAAAGACTAGCGCTACTCGACCAGTACTTC. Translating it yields CSAPQRLALLDQYF.

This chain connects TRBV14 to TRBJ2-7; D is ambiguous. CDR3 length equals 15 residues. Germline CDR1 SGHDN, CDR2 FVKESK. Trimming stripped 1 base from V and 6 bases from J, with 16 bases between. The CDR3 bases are TGTGCCAGCAGCCAAGCGGGCGGTTCCGCAACCGAGCAGTACTTC. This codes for CASSQAGGSATEQYF.

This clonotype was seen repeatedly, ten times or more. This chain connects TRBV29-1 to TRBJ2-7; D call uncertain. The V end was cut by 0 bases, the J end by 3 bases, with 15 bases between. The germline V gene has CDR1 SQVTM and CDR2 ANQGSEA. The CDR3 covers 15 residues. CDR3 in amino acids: CSVEDPVLGNYEQYF. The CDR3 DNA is TGCAGCGTTGAAGATCCCGTTTTAGGGAACTACGAGCAGTACTTC.

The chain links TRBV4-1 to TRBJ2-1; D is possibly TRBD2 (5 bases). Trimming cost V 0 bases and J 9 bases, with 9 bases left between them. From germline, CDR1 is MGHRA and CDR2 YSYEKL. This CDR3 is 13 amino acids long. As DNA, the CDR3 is TGCGCCAGCAGCCAAGATCCCGGAGGTGAGCAGTTCTTC. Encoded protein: CASSQDPGGEQFF.

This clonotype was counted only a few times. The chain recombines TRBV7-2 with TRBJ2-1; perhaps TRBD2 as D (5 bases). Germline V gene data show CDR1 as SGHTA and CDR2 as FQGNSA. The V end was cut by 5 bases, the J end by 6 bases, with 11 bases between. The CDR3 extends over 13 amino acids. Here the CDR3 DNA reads TGTGCCAGCAGCCCACTAGTCGCCAATGAGCAGTTCTTC. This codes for CASSPLVANEQFF.

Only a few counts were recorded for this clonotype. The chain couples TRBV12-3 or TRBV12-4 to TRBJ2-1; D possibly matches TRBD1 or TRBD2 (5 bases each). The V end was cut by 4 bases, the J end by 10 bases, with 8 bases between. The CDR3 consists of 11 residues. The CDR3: CASSWDLEQFF. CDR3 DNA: TGTGCCAGCAGTTGGGACCTAGAGCAGTTCTTC.